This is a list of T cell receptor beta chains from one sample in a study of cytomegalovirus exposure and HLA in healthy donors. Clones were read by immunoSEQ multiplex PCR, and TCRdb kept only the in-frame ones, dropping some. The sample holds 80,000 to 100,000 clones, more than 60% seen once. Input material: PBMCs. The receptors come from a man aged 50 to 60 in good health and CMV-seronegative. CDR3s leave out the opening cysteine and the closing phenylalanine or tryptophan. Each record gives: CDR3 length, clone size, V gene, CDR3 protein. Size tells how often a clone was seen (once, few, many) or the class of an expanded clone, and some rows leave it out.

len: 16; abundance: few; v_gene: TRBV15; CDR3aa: ATSRERGLAGNTGELF
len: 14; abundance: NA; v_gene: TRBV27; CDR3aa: ASSNTAGELSYEQY
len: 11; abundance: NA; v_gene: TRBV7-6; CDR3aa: ASSEDRGREQY
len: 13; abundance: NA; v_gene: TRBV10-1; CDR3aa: ASSEGQAAYNEQF
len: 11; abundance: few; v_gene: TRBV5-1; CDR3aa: ASSFRDSTEAF
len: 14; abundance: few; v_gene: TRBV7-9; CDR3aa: ASRERRQFSTDTQY
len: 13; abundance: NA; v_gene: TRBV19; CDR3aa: ASSPGTGLGYGYT
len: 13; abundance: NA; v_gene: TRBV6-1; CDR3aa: ASGRTLLPFEVAF
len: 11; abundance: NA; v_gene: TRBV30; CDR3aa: AWSLDRAYEQY
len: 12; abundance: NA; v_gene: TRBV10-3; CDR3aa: AISEWGRIDEQF
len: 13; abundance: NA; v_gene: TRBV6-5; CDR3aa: ASRTGTAPRETQY
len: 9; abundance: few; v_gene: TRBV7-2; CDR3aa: ASTSGYEQY
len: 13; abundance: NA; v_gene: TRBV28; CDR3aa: ASLTGFAGNNEQF
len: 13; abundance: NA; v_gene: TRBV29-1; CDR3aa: SVEEATRDSYEQY
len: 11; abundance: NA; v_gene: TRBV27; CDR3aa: ASSISARYEQY
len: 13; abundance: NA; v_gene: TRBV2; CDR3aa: ASRTDQGPEEKLF
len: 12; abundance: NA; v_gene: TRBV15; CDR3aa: ATIPSEARGEQF
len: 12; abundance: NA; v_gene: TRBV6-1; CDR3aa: ASSVRQGNTEAF
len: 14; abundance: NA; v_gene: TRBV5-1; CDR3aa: ASSLGTSGRRSEQF
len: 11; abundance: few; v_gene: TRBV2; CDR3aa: AISGHSGETQY
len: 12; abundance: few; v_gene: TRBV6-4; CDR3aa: ASSNRGFYNEQF
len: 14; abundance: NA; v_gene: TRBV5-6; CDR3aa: ASSPGQPKPNQPQH
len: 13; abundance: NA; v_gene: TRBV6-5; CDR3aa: ASSYTLGGGDEQY
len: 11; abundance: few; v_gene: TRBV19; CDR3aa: ASSMRPGLALY
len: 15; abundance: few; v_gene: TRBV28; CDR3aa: ASTSLRGGGRTDTQY
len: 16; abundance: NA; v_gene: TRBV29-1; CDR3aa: SVEDLSEASGGLRTQY
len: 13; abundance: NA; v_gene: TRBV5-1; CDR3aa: ASSLTGQGQETQY
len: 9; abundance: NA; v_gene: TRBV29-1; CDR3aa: SAGDSYEQY